This T cell receptor beta chain emerged from a study of cytomegalovirus exposure and HLA in healthy donors. Germline CDR1 reads MNHEY; CDR2 reads SMNVEV (reference sequence). This CDR3 has 16 residues. Trimming pared 6 bases from V and 4 bases from J, leaving 16 bases between. A multiplex PCR was run with 60 Vbeta primers and 13 Jbeta primers. In the original analysis: Some 11 million of the 60 million to 90 million unique TCR beta chains counted in a later analysis were shared. TCRdb's table, derived via immunoSEQ multiplex PCR, lists solely in-frame clones and lacks some. V and J calls and clone size are given by that table; D and trimming were obtained from the DNA. This sample has 190,000 or so clones, with about 85% found just once.

The clonotype comes from a woman between 45 and 60 years old in good health and CMV-seropositive. Source material: PBMCs. The gene calls are TRBV27 and TRBJ2-6, with D possibly matching TRBD1 (6 bases). CDR3 DNA sequence: TGTGCCAGCAGGCGAGGACAGTCTAGCGGGGCCAACGTCCTGACTTTC. This codes for CASRRGQSSGANVLTF.